These 22 T cell receptor beta chains were sequenced from one sample in a study of cytomegalovirus exposure and HLA in healthy donors. PCR primers comprised 60 Vbeta and 13 Jbeta primers. Sequenced by immunoSEQ multiplex PCR; TCRdb stores in-frame clones only, minus some. The sample shows about 160,000 clones, approximately 84% of them seen only once. Material: PBMCs. These receptors were taken from a woman in her forties or fifties in good health and CMV-seropositive.

This chain connects TRBV2 to TRBJ2-7; 10 nucleotides agree with TRBD1. The CDR3 is 14 amino acids. Looked up from germline, CDR1 is SNHLY and CDR2 is FYNNEI. V dropped 10 bases and J dropped 2; count of bases not matched to a gene: 8. The DNA for the CDR3 is TGTGCCACCTACGACAGGGGGCGCACCTACGAGCAGTACTTC. It specifies CATYDRGRTYEQYF.

The V gene is TRBV7-9, the J gene TRBJ2-7; 14 bases align to TRBD2. V dropped 3 bases and J dropped 4; count of bases not matched to a gene: 2. The CDR3 sequence is 15 residues long. Germline CDR1 is SEHNR and CDR2 is FQNEAQ (reference sequence). The CDR3 reads CASSFGTSGRYEQYF. As DNA, the CDR3 is TGTGCCAGCAGCTTCGGGACTAGCGGGAGATACGAGCAGTACTTC. Full variable domain (rest looked up from reference TRBV7-9 and TRBJ2-7): DTGVSQNPRHKITKRGQNVTFRCDPISEHNRLYWYRQTLGQGPEFLTYFQNEAQLEKSRLLSDRFSAERPKGSFSTLEIQRTEQGDSAMYLCASSFGTSGRYEQYFGPGTRLTVT.

The V call is TRBV27, the J call TRBJ2-3; weak D call: TRBD1 (6 bases). CDR1 and CDR2 from the germline V gene are MNHEY and SMNVEV (reference sequence). There are 15 residues in the CDR3. Trimming removed 2 bases from V and 0 bases from J, with 9 bases in between. CDR3 amino acids: CASSLRGQSTDTQYF. The DNA for the CDR3 is TGTGCCAGCAGTTTACGGGGACAAAGCACAGATACGCAGTATTTT.

This chain joins TRBV6-4 and TRBJ1-1; D call uncertain. Germline V gene sequence: CDR1 MRHNA, CDR2 SNTAGT. Trimming took off 6 bases at V and 1 base at J, with 12 bases between the two ends. The CDR3 sequence is 14 residues long. This CDR3 reads CASSAEVTNTEAFF. The CDR3 DNA is TGTGCCAGCAGCGCCGAGGTCACGAACACTGAAGCTTTCTTT.

This chain joins TRBV7-9 and TRBJ1-2; 7 nucleotides line up with TRBD1. Germline V lookup: CDR1 SEHNR, CDR2 FQNEAQ (reference sequence). V lost 4 bases and J lost 4; bases outside the gene matches: 12. This CDR3 contains 16 residues. CDR3: CASSWLPGQSSYGYTF. DNA of the CDR3: TGTGCCAGCAGCTGGCTTCCGGGACAGTCCTCCTATGGCTACACCTTC.

The chain joins TRBV5-1 to TRBJ2-2, with D maybe TRBD1 (6 bases). Germline loops: CDR1 SGHRS, CDR2 YFSETQ. The germline V and J ends were trimmed by 0 bases and 5 bases, with 20 bases remaining between them. The CDR3 extends over 18 amino acids. CDR3 residues: CASSLGLVRQVSTGELFF. As DNA, the CDR3 is TGCGCCAGCAGCTTGGGGCTTGTAAGACAGGTCTCGACCGGGGAGCTGTTTTTT.

The rearrangement uses TRBV7-2 and TRBJ1-2; 9 nucleotides line up with TRBD1. The CDR3 sequence is 17 residues long. The V gene's germline CDR1 is SGHTA and CDR2 FQGNSA. Losses at the gene ends were 5 bases for V and 2 bases for J; bases not matched to a gene: 12. DNA for the CDR3: TGTGCCAGCAGCCCCCAGGGGCTGACAGGGGGAAACTATGGCTACACCTTC. This sequence encodes CASSPQGLTGGNYGYTF.

The V and J genes are TRBV7-8 and TRBJ1-1; tentative D call: TRBD1 (5 bases). From germline, CDR1 is SGHVS and CDR2 FQNEAQ. The length of the CDR3 is 13 residues. With 4 bases removed from V and 5 bases from J, the gap between germline ends came to 11 bases. The CDR3 is CASSSPRGTEAFF. CDR3 bases: TGTGCCAGCAGCTCTCCAAGGGGTACTGAAGCTTTCTTT.

CDR3 sequence (DNA): TGTGCCAGCACCTCTTTTCGGGGGTTTTCCTACGAGCAGTACTTC. Translation: CASTSFRGFSYEQYF. The J gene is TRBJ2-7, the V gene TRBV28; D is perhaps TRBD2 (6 bases). Trimming shortened V by 7 bases and J by 1 base, and 17 bases separated the two germline ends. Germline V gives CDR1 MDHEN, CDR2 SYDVKM. The CDR3 has 15 amino acids.

V gene TRBV6-6 combines with J gene TRBJ2-5; D might be TRBD2 (6 bases). CDR3 length: 14 amino acids. V was pared by 0 bases and J by 4 bases, with 9 bases between. CDR1 and CDR2 from the germline V gene are MNHNY and SVGAGI (reference sequence). In DNA form, the CDR3 reads TGTGCCAGCAGTTACTCGTCGACTAGAGAGACCCAGTACTTC. This codes for CASSYSSTRETQYF.

CDR3 sequence reads: CASSPQGPDFNYGYTF. In nucleotides, the CDR3 is TGCGCCAGCAGCCCACAGGGGCCTGATTTTAACTATGGCTACACCTTC. This chain uses TRBV5-1 with TRBJ1-2; the match to TRBD1 covers 7 bases. CDR1 and CDR2 from the germline V gene are SGHRS and YFSETQ. The ends lost 4 bases at V and 1 base at J; junction bases unmatched: 10. The CDR3 is 16 residues long.

This chain links TRBV6-5 with TRBJ1-2; TRBD1 aligns across 7 bases. The CDR3 covers 15 residues. Germline lookup yields CDR1 MNHEY and CDR2 SVGAGI. V lost 2 bases and J lost 4; bases outside the gene matches: 7. CDR3 in DNA: TGTGCCAGCAGTTACCAGGACAGGACGCTCTATGGCTACACCTTC. Amino acid sequence: CASSYQDRTLYGYTF.

J is TRBJ2-5 and V is TRBV5-1, with 9 positions matching TRBD2. The CDR3 is 15 residues long. After removal of 0 bases from V and 4 bases from J, the junction contained 4 bases not matched to a gene. Germline V lookup: CDR1 SGHRS, CDR2 YFSETQ. The CDR3 protein is CASSLAAGGLETQYF. The CDR3 nucleotides read TGCGCCAGCAGCTTGGCCGCGGGGGGGTTAGAGACCCAGTACTTC.

The rearrangement joins TRBV2 to TRBJ1-2; TRBD1 matches 7 bases. V shed 7 bases and J 4 bases; nucleotides not matched to a gene: 12. Germline assignment: CDR1 SNHLY and CDR2 FYNNEI. This CDR3 has 15 amino acids. CDR3 loop: CASIFLRQGGYGYTF. The DNA of the CDR3 is TGTGCCAGCATCTTCTTGAGACAGGGCGGCTATGGCTACACCTTC. The whole variable domain, remainder taken from reference TRBV2 and TRBJ1-2, is EPEVTQTPSHQVTQMGQEVILRCVPISNHLYFYWYRQILGQKVEFLVSFYNNEISEKSEIFDDQFSVERPDGSNFTLKIRSTKLEDSAMYFCASIFLRQGGYGYTFGSGTRLTVV.

This sequence joins TRBV30 and TRBJ2-7; 10 positions match TRBD2. This CDR3 has 15 amino acids. The ends lost 4 bases at V and 8 bases at J; junction bases unmatched: 14. Germline CDR1 reads GTSNPN; CDR2 reads SVGIG (reference sequence). The CDR3 coding sequence is TGTGCCTGGAAGGGAGAGCGGGGGGGCAATCTCAAGCAGTACTTC. It is translated as CAWKGERGGNLKQYF.

The CDR3, as DNA: TGTGCCAGCAGTTTGTCCGCAGGTCTCCACGAGCAGTACTTC. Its translation: CASSLSAGLHEQYF. The gene calls are TRBV6-1 and TRBJ2-7; D call uncertain. CDR1 and CDR2 from the germline V gene are MNHNS and SASEGT. Trimming shortened V by 5 bases and J by 5 bases, and 16 bases separated the two germline ends. This CDR3 spans 14 amino acids.

The chain joins TRBV7-2 to TRBJ1-1, with D unresolved. There are 14 residues in the CDR3. In germline, CDR1 is SGHTA, CDR2 FQGNSA. V dropped 5 bases and J dropped 0 bases, with 10 bases sitting between them. CDR3 bases: TGTGCCAGCAGCCTTAGAGGAATGAACACTGAAGCTTTCTTT. It yields the protein CASSLRGMNTEAFF.

This rearrangement joins TRBV5-1 to TRBJ1-2; no firm D call. Germline CDR1 reads SGHRS; CDR2 reads YFSETQ. This CDR3 is built from 13 residues. V was cut by 0 bases and J by 4 bases, with 7 bases left in between. CDR3 region: CASSLGERYGYTF. In DNA form, the CDR3 reads TGCGCCAGCAGCTTGGGGGAGCGCTATGGCTACACCTTC.

V is TRBV27 and J is TRBJ2-2, with 12 nucleotides matching TRBD2. The CDR3 is 16 residues long. Germline V gives CDR1 MNHEY, CDR2 SMNVEV (reference sequence). Unmatched junction bases numbered 6, after V lost 5 bases and J lost 5 bases. The CDR3 DNA follows: TGTGCCAGCAGTCTAGCGGGAGGGGTAAAGACCGGGGAGCTGTTTTTT. Protein: CASSLAGGVKTGELFF.

This sequence joins TRBV13 and TRBJ2-3, with TRBD2 matching over 15 bases. V trimming: 5 bases; J trimming: 3 bases; junction bases outside the gene matches: 6. The CDR3 contains 17 residues. Looked up from germline, CDR1 is PRHDT and CDR2 is FYEKMQ (reference sequence). CDR3 sequence (DNA): TGTGCCAGCAGCCCAGGACTAGCGGGGGGGCCAACAGATACGCAGTATTTT. Protein product: CASSPGLAGGPTDTQYF. Combining the CDR3 with reference TRBV13 and TRBJ2-3 gives the whole variable domain AAGVIQSPRHLIKEKRETATLKCYPIPRHDTVYWYQQGPGQDPQFLISFYEKMQSDKGSIPDRFSAQQFSDYHSELNMSSLELGDSALYFCASSPGLAGGPTDTQYFGPGTRLTVL.

V is TRBV13 and J is TRBJ2-7; 8 nucleotides match TRBD1. CDR1 is PRHDT, CDR2 FYEKMQ, per germline (reference sequence). This CDR3 is built from 17 residues. Trimming took 5 bases from V and 0 from J; bases not matched to a gene: 12. As DNA, the CDR3 is TGTGCCAGCAGCCAATTAGACAGGGGCCGAACCTCCTACGAGCAGTACTTC. Translated: CASSQLDRGRTSYEQYF. Filled out from reference TRBV13 and TRBJ2-7, the complete variable domain reads AAGVIQSPRHLIKEKRETATLKCYPIPRHDTVYWYQQGPGQDPQFLISFYEKMQSDKGSIPDRFSAQQFSDYHSELNMSSLELGDSALYFCASSQLDRGRTSYEQYFGPGTRLTVT.

The chain joins TRBV5-4 to TRBJ2-3; D is possibly TRBD2 (6 bases). The V end was cut by 5 bases, the J end by 0 bases, with 19 bases between. The germline gives CDR1 SGHNT, CDR2 YYREEE (reference sequence). CDR3 length equals 17 residues. The CDR3 coding sequence is TGTGCCAGCAGTTCCGGGGGTGTAAGAACTAGCACAGATACGCAGTATTTT. This sequence encodes CASSSGGVRTSTDTQYF.